A selection of T cell receptor beta chains follows, all from one sample in a study of early stage breast cancer tumors. Assay: immunoSEQ multiplex PCR; the TCRdb copy retains only in-frame clones and omits some. The table lists 25,000 to 35,000 clones, approximately 70% of them singletons, with around a tenth in the top ten. Sample: breast tumor tissue. These receptors all stem from a person in their thirties with breast cancer. Both conserved end residues are part of each CDR3. The order of the fields is J gene, clone size, V gene, CDR3 protein. Clone size appears in some rows only: once, few, many, or a class for an expanded clone.

J: TRBJ2-7
size: NA
V: TRBV7-9
CDR3: CASSSGLFFYEQYF

J: TRBJ2-1
size: NA
V: TRBV9
CDR3: CASSVAGTGYNEQFF

J: TRBJ2-1
size: NA
V: TRBV7-6
CDR3: CASSSRTGNNEQFF

J: TRBJ2-7
size: NA
V: TRBV12-5
CDR3: CASGPPGLVHF

J: TRBJ2-3
size: once
V: TRBV18
CDR3: CASFHLGLAPGDTQYF

J: TRBJ2-7
size: NA
V: TRBV2
CDR3: CASSPSQGYEQYF

J: TRBJ2-7
size: large
V: TRBV5-6
CDR3: CASSFHSSGTRSYEQYF

J: TRBJ2-2
size: NA
V: TRBV19
CDR3: CASRRGAGELFF

J: TRBJ2-7
size: NA
V: TRBV28
CDR3: CASSTAGTGTYEQYF

J: TRBJ1-3
size: NA
V: TRBV6-6
CDR3: CASRLIGNTIYF

J: TRBJ2-6
size: few
V: TRBV7-9
CDR3: CAIRAGSGANVLTF

J: TRBJ1-1
size: once
V: TRBV2
CDR3: CASRRWGDGYTEAFF

J: TRBJ2-2
size: NA
V: TRBV19
CDR3: CASSEEGLAGYTGELFF

J: TRBJ2-2
size: NA
V: TRBV5-6
CDR3: CASSLLPGAGELFF

J: TRBJ2-7
size: NA
V: TRBV7-2
CDR3: CASRPTGLTYEQYF

J: TRBJ1-6
size: few
V: TRBV7-2
CDR3: CASSLSPRGPADNSPLHF

J: TRBJ1-3
size: few
V: TRBV19
CDR3: CASSMDRASGNTIYF

J: TRBJ1-1
size: NA
V: TRBV7-2
CDR3: CASSPDTTEAFF

J: TRBJ2-7
size: NA
V: TRBV27
CDR3: CASGSGNLYEQYF

J: TRBJ2-3
size: NA
V: TRBV10-1
CDR3: CASQGGRAKDTQYF

J: TRBJ2-5
size: NA
V: TRBV11-2
CDR3: CASSLGLAIGETQYF

J: TRBJ1-4
size: NA
V: TRBV11-2
CDR3: CASRINPGGVREKLFF

J: TRBJ2-2
size: few
V: TRBV19
CDR3: CASSMGRGVTGELFF

J: TRBJ2-7
size: NA
V: TRBV13
CDR3: CASSLAAGDLPEEQYF

J: TRBJ2-3
size: NA
V: TRBV11-2
CDR3: CASSTDPPPQDTQYF

J: TRBJ1-6
size: NA
V: TRBV27
CDR3: CASSSEVRVGYSPLHF

J: TRBJ1-1
size: NA
V: TRBV2
CDR3: CASSRTLGGAISMNTEAFF

J: TRBJ2-7
size: NA
V: TRBV19
CDR3: CASSMASSGTGFYEQYF

J: TRBJ1-1
size: few
V: TRBV9
CDR3: CASSPRTVNTEAFF

J: TRBJ2-7
size: once
V: TRBV5-6
CDR3: CASSPSGRDYEQYF

J: TRBJ2-5
size: few
V: TRBV7-9
CDR3: CASSPLSETQYF

J: TRBJ2-1
size: NA
V: TRBV7-6
CDR3: CASSHGWQGDEQFF

J: TRBJ1-1
size: NA
V: TRBV5-6
CDR3: CASSFWGGLMNTEAFF

J: TRBJ2-1
size: NA
V: TRBV19
CDR3: CASRDLGTGVWNEQFF

J: TRBJ2-7
size: NA
V: TRBV14
CDR3: CASSQDLPRAYEQYF

J: TRBJ1-2
size: NA
V: TRBV10-3
CDR3: CAISESVNYGYTF

J: TRBJ2-2
size: NA
V: TRBV6-5
CDR3: CASSYAGAGTGELFF

J: TRBJ2-5
size: once
V: TRBV14
CDR3: CASSQGLPQETQYF

J: TRBJ2-7
size: few
V: TRBV18
CDR3: CASSPGGQADKYEQYF

J: TRBJ2-5
size: NA
V: TRBV7-2
CDR3: CASSIGTSGIQETQYF

J: TRBJ2-2
size: NA
V: TRBV5-1
CDR3: CASSLFTGELFF

J: TRBJ2-3
size: NA
V: TRBV27
CDR3: CASSFVGADTQYF

J: TRBJ1-2
size: NA
V: TRBV25-1
CDR3: CASSEPGGGRGYTF

J: TRBJ1-2
size: NA
V: TRBV7-2
CDR3: CASSSTWEASGGYTF

J: TRBJ2-7
size: NA
V: TRBV27
CDR3: CASSLRGGIYEQYF

J: TRBJ1-2
size: NA
V: TRBV19
CDR3: CASLKDGNYGYTF

J: TRBJ1-6
size: NA
V: TRBV6-6
CDR3: CASSLQGVYNSPLHF

J: TRBJ2-2
size: NA
V: TRBV29-1
CDR3: CSVEDQGAGELFF

J: TRBJ1-1
size: NA
V: TRBV4-1
CDR3: CASSQEGRTEAFF

J: TRBJ1-2
size: NA
V: TRBV20-1
CDR3: CSAPENYGYTF

J: TRBJ2-3
size: few
V: TRBV7-6
CDR3: CASSSRTGSDTQYF

J: TRBJ2-7
size: few
V: TRBV5-6
CDR3: CASSLGQGWDEQYF